This TCR beta chain was retrieved from a study of cytomegalovirus exposure and HLA in healthy donors. Primers: 60 Vbeta forward and 13 Jbeta reverse. The assay was immunoSEQ multiplex PCR, and TCRdb's table has in-frame clones only and misses some. The sample lists over 120,000 clones, approximately 80% occurring once. Each donor was nominally healthy when sampled (though unrecorded immune exposures were likely). Germline V gene lookup returns CDR1 MGHRA and CDR2 YSYEKL. The length of the CDR3 is 16 residues. V trimming: 0 bases; J trimming: 4 bases; junction bases outside the gene matches: 5. Sequenced input: PBMCs. This sequence joins TRBV4-1 and TRBJ1-3, with 8 bases that match TRBD1. The clonotype was recovered from a male donor in good health and CMV-seronegative. The CDR3 reads CASSQESTGVGNTIYF. The CDR3 nucleotides are TGCGCCAGCAGCCAAGAATCGACAGGGGTAGGAAACACCATATATTTT.